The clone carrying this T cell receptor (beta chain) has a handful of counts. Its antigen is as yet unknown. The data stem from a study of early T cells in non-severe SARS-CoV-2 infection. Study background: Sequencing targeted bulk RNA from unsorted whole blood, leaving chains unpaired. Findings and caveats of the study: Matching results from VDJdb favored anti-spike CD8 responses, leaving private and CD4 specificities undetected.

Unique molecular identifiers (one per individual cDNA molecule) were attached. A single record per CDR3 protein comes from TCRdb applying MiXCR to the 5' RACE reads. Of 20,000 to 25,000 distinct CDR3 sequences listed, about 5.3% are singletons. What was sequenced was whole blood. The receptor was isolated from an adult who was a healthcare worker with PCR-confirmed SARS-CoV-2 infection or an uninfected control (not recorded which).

DNA of the CDR3: TGTGCCAGCAGCCCCTTAGCAGCGGGAGTCGAGCAGTTCTTC. This translates into CASSPLAAGVEQFF. The rearrangement joins TRBV3-1 to TRBJ2-1; TRBD2 matches at 8 bases. The CDR3 is 14 residues long. Per germline, CDR1 LGHDT and CDR2 YNNKEL (reference sequence). The ends lost 4 bases at V and 10 bases at J; junction bases unmatched: 9.